Sequencing of this TCR beta chain was carried out in a study of blood T cell repertoires in COVID-19. Looking at the study overall: Sample material is recorded as cDNA or gDNA derived from T cells, B-cell-depleted T cells, or PBMCs.

Trimming cost V 1 base and J 4 bases, with 9 bases left between them. This CDR3 has 15 amino acids. Germline V lookup: CDR1 SGHRS, CDR2 YFSETQ. Clones were read by immunoSEQ multiplex PCR, and TCRdb kept only the in-frame ones, dropping some. Of 110,000 or so clones in the sample, 85% were seen once. The receptor comes from a human donor in a cohort sampled during active COVID-19. The chain joins TRBV5-1 to TRBJ2-6; no definite D call. What was sequenced was peripheral blood. The CDR3 protein is CASSLLSMGANVLTF. The CDR3 bases are TGCGCCAGCAGCTTGTTGAGTATGGGGGCCAACGTCCTGACTTTC.